Only one count was recorded for the clone carrying this T cell receptor beta chain. In the original processing: How many nucleated cells were present was estimated from reference gene primer amplification. Using immunoSEQ multiplex PCR, the repertoire was profiled, and TCRdb retains in-frame clones only, with some absent. V, J and clone size are taken as reported in that table, and D and trimming were inferred from the DNA itself. The table has about 220,000 clones, 70% to 90% seen once. This CDR3 has 14 amino acids. V shed 4 bases, J shed 4 bases, and the junction held 5 bases outside the gene matches. Germline V CDR1 and CDR2: SGDLS, YYNGEE. The sample comes from a study of blood T cell repertoires in COVID-19. All enrollees were about 18 to 100 years old and from fewer than 30 US areas.

The receptor was derived from a woman in her forties or fifties with acute COVID-19. The rearrangement links TRBV9 to TRBJ2-1, with 7 bases that match TRBD1. Sequencing was carried out using PBMCs or T cells enriched from blood (not recorded which). The CDR3 region is CASSPRQGYNEQFF. In DNA, the CDR3 is TGTGCCAGCAGCCCCAGACAGGGTTACAATGAGCAGTTCTTC. Full variable domain (outside the CDR3, taken from reference TRBV9 and TRBJ2-1): DSGVTQTPKHLITATGQRVTLRCSPRSGDLSVYWYQQSLDQGLQFLIQYYNGEERAKGNILERFSAQQFPDLHSELNLSSLELGDSALYFCASSPRQGYNEQFFGPGTRLTVL.